This T cell receptor beta chain was recorded in a study of control samples from healthy donors and cancer patients. The data were produced by immunoSEQ multiplex PCR, yet TCRdb's version contains in-frame clones alone and is incomplete. The sample shows fewer than 500,000 clones, 90% of them seen only once. The sequence came from a man between 40 and 49 years old with head and neck cancer. Sequencing was performed on PBMCs.

The CDR3 DNA reads TGTGCCAGCAGCCCCCGACAGGGGATAACAGATACGCAGTATTTT. Its translation is CASSPRQGITDTQYF. This sequence joins TRBV9 and TRBJ2-3; 8 bases map to TRBD1. This CDR3 has 15 amino acids. In germline, CDR1 is SGDLS, CDR2 YYNGEE. Unmatched junction bases numbered 7, after V lost 4 bases and J lost 3 bases.